Listed here are 8 T cell receptor beta chains from one sample, sequenced in a study of post-analysis software for immune sequencing data. These receptors are not linked to any known antigen. Prepared libraries of TCR beta cDNA carried unique molecular identifiers. TCRdb ran MiXCR on the PCR reads and lists one entry per CDR3 protein. The repertoire holds 650,000 to 850,000 distinct CDR3 sequences, approximately 44% seen once, with approximately 4.4% in the top ten. Whole-study findings and limits: Controls had lower frequencies than patients of 4 or 5 TRBV segments, which included TRBV5-6, TRBV5-1 and TRBV20-1.

The sample comprised blood. The receptor set was obtained from a girl aged 5-17 years with multiple sclerosis.

There are a few counts of this clonotype. A much larger clone differs from this one at a single base, so this may be a read error. The chain recombines TRBV7-9 with TRBJ2-4; weak D call: TRBD1 (6 bases). Trimming took off 3 bases at V and 1 base at J, with 7 bases between the two ends. Germline values: CDR1 SEHNR, CDR2 FQNEAQ (reference sequence). The CDR3 length is 14 residues. Here the CDR3 DNA reads TGTGCCAGCAGCTTCCAGGGGGCCAAAAACATTCAGTACTTC. It translates to CASSFQGAKNIQYF.

The chain links TRBV28 to TRBJ2-5; D is uncertain. Germline loops: CDR1 MDHEN, CDR2 SYDVKM. Trimming removed 6 bases at V and 4 bases at J, with 21 bases between. The CDR3 length is 16 residues. The CDR3 nucleotides read TGTGCCAGCAGCCCCTCCTGGTGGGGAAGTGGAGAGACCCAGTACTTC. Protein: CASSPSWWGSGETQYF.

This clonotype appeared a few times. The chain combines TRBV9 with TRBJ2-1; D gene ambiguous. Trimming cost V 4 bases and J 6 bases, with 14 bases left between them. The germline V gene encodes CDR1 SGDLS and CDR2 YYNGEE. The CDR3 is 14 amino acids. CDR3 region: CASSLGWWGNEQFF. CDR3 DNA: TGTGCCAGCAGCCTCGGTTGGTGGGGCAATGAGCAGTTCTTC.

This rearrangement joins TRBV4-2 to TRBJ1-5; D perhaps matches TRBD1 (6 bases). There are 14 residues in the CDR3. Deletions cut 1 base from V and 9 bases from J, with 13 bases between. Germline-derived CDR1 and CDR2 are LGHNA and YNFKEQ. The CDR3 reads CASSQGGGSGPQHF. CDR3 nucleotide sequence: TGTGCCAGCAGCCAAGGAGGGGGTAGCGGGCCCCAGCATTTT.

V usage is TRBV20-1 and J usage is TRBJ1-3; possibly TRBD1 for D (6 bases). CDR1 is DFQATT, CDR2 SNEGSKA, per germline (reference sequence). The CDR3 is 14 residues long. Trimming cost V 5 bases and J 3 bases, with 14 bases left between them. The CDR3 reads CSARREGVGNTIYF. CDR3 coding DNA: TGCAGTGCTCGCCGGGAGGGGGTTGGAAACACCATATATTTT.

The chain couples TRBV6-6 to TRBJ2-1; D is unclear. There are 13 residues in the CDR3. Trimming took off 6 bases at V and 10 bases at J, with 16 bases between the two ends. Germline CDR1 MNHNY, CDR2 SVGAGI (reference sequence). The CDR3 DNA reads TGTGCCAGCAGCCCTGGGTCGTTACGGGAGCAGTTCTTC. Encoded protein: CASSPGSLREQFF.

Only a few counts were recorded for this clonotype. This chain links TRBV6-6 with TRBJ1-1, with D uncertain. The CDR3 totals 12 residues. Per the germline V gene, CDR1 is MNHNY and CDR2 is SVGAGI (reference sequence). Trimming shortened V by 8 bases and J by 0 bases, and 7 bases separated the two germline ends. CDR3 nucleotides: TGTGCCAGCGGACCAGTGAACACTGAAGCTTTCTTT. It codes for CASGPVNTEAFF.

This clonotype was picked up a small number of times. The J gene is TRBJ2-3, the V gene TRBV5-1; 10 bases are a match to TRBD2. With 4 bases clipped from V and 0 bases from J, the junction kept 8 bases outside the gene matches. CDR3 length equals 17 residues. CDR1 is SGHRS, CDR2 YFSETQ, per germline. The CDR3 loop reads CASSGLAGDGSTDTQYF. DNA for the CDR3: TGCGCCAGCAGCGGGCTAGCGGGAGACGGGAGCACAGATACGCAGTATTTT.